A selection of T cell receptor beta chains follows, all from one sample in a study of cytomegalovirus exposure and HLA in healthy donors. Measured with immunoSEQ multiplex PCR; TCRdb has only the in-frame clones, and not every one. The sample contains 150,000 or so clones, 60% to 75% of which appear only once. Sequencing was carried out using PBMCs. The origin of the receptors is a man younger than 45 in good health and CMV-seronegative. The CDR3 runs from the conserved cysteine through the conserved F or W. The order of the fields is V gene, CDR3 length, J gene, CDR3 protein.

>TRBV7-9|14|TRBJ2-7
CAGSLVGRDYEQYF
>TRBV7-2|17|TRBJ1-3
CASSLVAGSSSGNTIYF
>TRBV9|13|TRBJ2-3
CASSVAGKDTQYF
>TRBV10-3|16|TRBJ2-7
CAISEGGGQGIYEQYF
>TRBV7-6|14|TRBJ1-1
CASSPGSMNTEAFF
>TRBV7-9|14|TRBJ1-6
CASRRTGDESPLHF
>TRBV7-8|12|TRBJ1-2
CASSSQGYGYTF
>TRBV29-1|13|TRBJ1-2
CSADRGGLVGYTF
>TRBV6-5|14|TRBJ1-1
CASYNGGVFTEAFF
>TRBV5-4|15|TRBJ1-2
CASSVRDTDTYGYTF
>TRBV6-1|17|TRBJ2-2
CASSGPTGAWDTGELFF
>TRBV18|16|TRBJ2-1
CASSPPGATIGNGQFF
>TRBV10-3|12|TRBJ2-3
CAIWGGADTQYF